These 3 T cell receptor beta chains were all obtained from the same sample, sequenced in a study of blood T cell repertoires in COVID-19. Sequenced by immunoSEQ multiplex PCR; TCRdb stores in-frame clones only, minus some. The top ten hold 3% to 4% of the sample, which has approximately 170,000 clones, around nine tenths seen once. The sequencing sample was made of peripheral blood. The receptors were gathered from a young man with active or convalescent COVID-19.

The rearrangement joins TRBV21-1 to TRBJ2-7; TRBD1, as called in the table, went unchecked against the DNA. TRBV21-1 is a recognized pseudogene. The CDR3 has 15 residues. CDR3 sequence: CASSKHHATIYEQYF. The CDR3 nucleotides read TGTGCCAGCAGCAAACACCACGCGACAATCTACGAGCAGTACTTC.

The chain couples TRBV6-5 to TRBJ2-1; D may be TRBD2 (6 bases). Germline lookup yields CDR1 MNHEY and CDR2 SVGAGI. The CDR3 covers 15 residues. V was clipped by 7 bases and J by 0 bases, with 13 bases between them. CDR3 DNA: TGTGCCAGCACCCTACTAGCAAGCTCCTACAATGAGCAGTTCTTC. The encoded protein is CASTLLASSYNEQFF.

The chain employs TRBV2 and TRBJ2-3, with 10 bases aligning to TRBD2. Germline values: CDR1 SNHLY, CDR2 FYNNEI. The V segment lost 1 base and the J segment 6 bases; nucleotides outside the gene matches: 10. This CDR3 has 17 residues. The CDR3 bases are TGTGCCAGCAGTGAAGATCCAGCGGGAGGGCCCGGGGATACGCAGTATTTT. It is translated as CASSEDPAGGPGDTQYF. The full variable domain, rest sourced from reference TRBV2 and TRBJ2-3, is EPEVTQTPSHQVTQMGQEVILRCVPISNHLYFYWYRQILGQKVEFLVSFYNNEISEKSEIFDDQFSVERPDGSNFTLKIRSTKLEDSAMYFCASSEDPAGGPGDTQYFGPGTRLTVL.